One sample yielded the 20 T cell receptor beta chains listed below, sequenced in a study of cytomegalovirus exposure and HLA in healthy donors (dated by TCRdb to 2016 to 2017). The library was obtained by the immunoSEQ multiplex PCR assay. A mixture of 60 forward primers for TCR Vbeta segments and 13 reverse primers for TCR Jbeta segments was used in the multiplex PCR. In its TCRdb copy, this immuneACCESS table keeps in-frame sequences only and misses some clones. Where compared with another copy, unresolved V genes explain less than half of these, and the others have no known cause. The sample has approximately 74,000 clones on record, about four fifths of them singletons. The top ten clones comprise 2.5% to 3% of the sample. The specimen sequenced was PBMCs. These receptors were obtained from a young woman in good health and CMV-seronegative.

The V and J genes are TRBV19 and TRBJ2-1, with 7 bases fitting TRBD2. V lost 4 bases and J lost 7; bases outside the gene matches: 16. CDR1 LNHDA and CDR2 SQIVND come from the germline V gene (reference sequence). CDR3 length: 17 amino acids. The CDR3 is CASSTPREGIGPNEQFF. The CDR3 DNA reads as TGTGCCAGTAGTACCCCTAGGGAGGGAATAGGACCGAATGAGCAGTTCTTC.

The chain joins TRBV7-9 to TRBJ1-6; D is perhaps TRBD1 (6 bases). Germline V gene data show CDR1 as SEHNR and CDR2 as FQNEAQ (reference sequence). The CDR3 spans 14 residues. V was cut by 6 bases and J by 8 bases, with 14 bases left in between. CDR3 protein: CASRITGKDSPLHF. CDR3 coding DNA: TGTGCCAGCAGGATAACAGGGAAGGATTCACCCCTCCACTTT. The variable domain in full, completed from reference TRBV7-9 and TRBJ1-6, reads DTGVSQNPRHKITKRGQNVTFRCDPISEHNRLYWYRQTLGQGPEFLTYFQNEAQLEKSRLLSDRFSAERPKGSFSTLEIQRTEQGDSAMYLCASRITGKDSPLHFGNGTRLTVT.

The chain is built from TRBV6-1 and TRBJ2-7; 9 nucleotides line up with TRBD1. The ends lost 8 bases at V and 3 bases at J; junction bases unmatched: 5. Looked up from germline, CDR1 is MNHNS and CDR2 is SASEGT. This CDR3 has 13 amino acids. The CDR3 region is CASGGQGHYEQYF. CDR3 in DNA: TGTGCCAGCGGGGGACAGGGCCACTACGAGCAGTACTTC.

The J gene is TRBJ1-4, the V gene TRBV28; perhaps TRBD1 as D (6 bases). Trimming removed 6 bases at V and 8 bases at J, with 13 bases between. The germline V gene has CDR1 MDHEN and CDR2 SYDVKM. The CDR3 loop spans 13 amino acids. The CDR3 nucleotides read TGTGCCAGCAGAGAACAGGGTTTGGAAAAACTGTTTTTT. Residues: CASREQGLEKLFF.

V usage is TRBV7-9 and J usage is TRBJ1-2, with a weak D call TRBD1 (6 bases). This CDR3 contains 14 residues. Trimming cost V 5 bases and J 3 bases, with 13 bases left between them. Germline V gene sequence: CDR1 SEHNR, CDR2 FQNEAQ (reference sequence). The CDR3 DNA reads as TGTGCCAGCAGCCCGGGGGGGGCCCACTATGGCTACACCTTC. Translation gives CASSPGGAHYGYTF.

The chain employs TRBV19 and TRBJ1-4; D not certain. Trimming cost V 3 bases and J 3 bases, with 17 bases left between them. The CDR3 totals 17 residues. Germline assignment: CDR1 LNHDA and CDR2 SQIVND (reference sequence). The CDR3 protein is CASSISAGPASNEKLFF. CDR3 coding DNA: TGTGCCAGTAGTATTTCGGCAGGTCCTGCATCTAATGAAAAACTGTTTTTT.

This clone was seen more than once but under ten times. V gene TRBV7-2 combines with J gene TRBJ2-1; TRBD2 matches 7 bases. The length of the CDR3 is 14 residues. V lost 5 bases and J lost 1; bases outside the gene matches: 2. Germline CDR1 SGHTA, CDR2 FQGNSA. The CDR3 bases are TGTGCCAGCAGCCCGGGACTATCCTACAATGAGCAGTTCTTC. This codes for CASSPGLSYNEQFF.

The chain carries TRBV7-6 and TRBJ2-3, with TRBD2 identical over 10 bases. J was trimmed by 0 bases and V by 1 base; bases with no gene match: 4. The germline CDR1 and CDR2 sequences are SGHVS and FNYEAQ. The CDR3 has 17 residues. In nucleotides, the CDR3 is TGTGCCAGCAGCTTAGTCATAGCGGGGGGAAGCACAGATACGCAGTATTTT. Its protein product is CASSLVIAGGSTDTQYF.

The rearrangement links TRBV19 to TRBJ1-2; the D gene is possibly TRBD1 (6 bases). This CDR3 contains 15 residues. The germline V and J ends were trimmed by 5 bases and 10 bases, with 23 bases remaining between them. The germline V gene encodes CDR1 LNHDA and CDR2 SQIVND (reference sequence). CDR3 in amino acids: CASSPKLNRDIDYTF. CDR3 sequence (DNA): TGTGCCAGTAGTCCGAAATTAAACCGGGACATCGACTACACCTTC.

The rearrangement uses TRBV6-1 and TRBJ2-7; D gene unclear. V was clipped by 8 bases and J by 3 bases, with 11 bases between them. There are 12 residues in the CDR3. Germline V lookup: CDR1 MNHNS, CDR2 SASEGT. DNA of the CDR3: TGTGCCAGCTTCCACGAGATCTACGAGCAGTACTTC. Protein sequence: CASFHEIYEQYF.

The CDR3 here is CASGLVLGLPNSNSPLHF. CDR3 DNA sequence: TGTGCTAGTGGTTTGGTACTCGGACTCCCAAACTCTAATTCACCCCTCCACTTT. The chain carries TRBV12-5 and TRBJ1-6; D gene uncertain. Trimming shortened V by 0 bases and J by 6 bases, and 18 bases separated the two germline ends. The CDR3 totals 18 residues. The V gene's germline CDR1 is LGHNT and CDR2 FRNRAP.

This chain links TRBV27 with TRBJ2-7; tentative D call: TRBD2 (5 bases). This CDR3 is built from 14 residues. CDR1 is MNHEY and CDR2 is SMNVEV in the germline V gene (reference sequence). Trimming took 6 bases from V and 3 from J, leaving 15 bases between them. The CDR3 here is CASSTRAGRYEQYF. CDR3 DNA sequence: TGTGCCAGCAGCACGAGGGCCGGGCGCTACGAGCAGTACTTC.

The rearrangement joins TRBV30 to TRBJ1-4; D gene unclear. CDR3 length: 12 residues. CDR1 and CDR2 from the germline V gene are GTSNPN and SVGIG (reference sequence). The ends were cut back, 2 bases at V and 6 bases at J, with 7 bases in the middle. The DNA for the CDR3 is TGTGCCTGGAGTTTCACAGATGAAAAACTGTTTTTT. Its protein is CAWSFTDEKLFF. The entire variable domain, with the rest obtained from reference TRBV30 and TRBJ1-4, is as follows: SQTIHQWPATLVQPVGSPLSLECTVEGTSNPNLYWYRQAAGRGLQLLFYSVGIGQISSEVPQNLSASRPQDRQFILSSKKLLLSDSGFYLCAWSFTDEKLFFGSGTQLSVL.

The rearrangement uses TRBV6-5 and TRBJ2-1; TRBD2 agrees at 8 bases. With 5 bases clipped from V and 6 bases from J, the junction kept 9 bases outside the gene matches. Per germline, CDR1 MNHEY and CDR2 SVGAGI. This CDR3 is 15 amino acids long. The CDR3 DNA follows: TGTGCCAGCAGTCTACAGGGACTAGGACTCAATGAGCAGTTCTTC. This encodes CASSLQGLGLNEQFF.

This rearrangement joins TRBV6-6 to TRBJ2-7, with 8 nucleotides matching TRBD1. The germline CDR1 and CDR2 sequences are MNHNY and SVGAGI (reference sequence). The CDR3 covers 13 residues. The V segment lost 10 bases and the J segment 3 bases; nucleotides outside the gene matches: 8. The CDR3 sequence: CAIRQGMNYEQYF. CDR3 nucleotide sequence: TGTGCCATCCGACAGGGGATGAACTACGAGCAGTACTTC.

V and J are TRBV7-2 and TRBJ1-5; D unresolved. V was cut by 3 bases and J by 0 bases, with 9 bases left in between. CDR3 length equals 15 residues. Germline V gene data show CDR1 as SGHTA and CDR2 as FQGNSA. For the CDR3, the DNA is TGTGCCAGCAGCTTCGAGGGCTATAGCAATCAGCCCCAGCATTTT. Protein: CASSFEGYSNQPQHF. The whole variable domain, remainder taken from reference TRBV7-2 and TRBJ1-5, is GAGVSQSPSNKVTEKGKDVELRCDPISGHTALYWYRQSLGQGLEFLIYFQGNSAPDKSGLPSDRFSAERTGGSVSTLTIQRTQQEDSAVYLCASSFEGYSNQPQHFGDGTRLSIL.

This chain uses TRBV10-1 with TRBJ2-7; D might be TRBD1 (6 bases). Deletions cut 4 bases from V and 2 bases from J, with 12 bases between. From germline, CDR1 is WNHNN and CDR2 SYGVQD (reference sequence). The CDR3 covers 14 residues. This CDR3 reads CASSGAGQPYEQYF. CDR3 nucleotides: TGCGCCAGCAGTGGAGCCGGACAGCCCTACGAGCAGTACTTC.

The chain employs TRBV18 and TRBJ2-7; D might be TRBD2 (5 bases). This CDR3 region has 13 residues. Germline CDR1 is KGHSH and CDR2 is LQKENI. V dropped 3 bases and J dropped 6 bases, with 12 bases sitting between them. The chain's CDR3 is CASSPKGSGEQYF. The CDR3, as DNA: TGTGCCAGCTCACCTAAAGGCAGCGGCGAGCAGTACTTC.

This chain joins TRBV2 and TRBJ1-2; D call uncertain. The CDR3 totals 14 residues. Deletions cut 4 bases from V and 6 bases from J, with 15 bases between. The V gene's germline CDR1 is SNHLY and CDR2 FYNNEI. This CDR3 is CASSVPVRADGYTF. The DNA of the CDR3 is TGTGCCAGCAGTGTCCCGGTGAGGGCGGATGGCTACACCTTC.

The rearrangement uses TRBV27 and TRBJ1-1; D uncertain. Germline V gene sequence: CDR1 MNHEY, CDR2 SMNVEV (reference sequence). Trimming took 7 bases from V and 0 from J, leaving 3 bases between them. CDR3 length equals 11 residues. The CDR3 DNA follows: TGTGCCAGCATCATGAACACTGAAGCTTTCTTT. Translation gives CASIMNTEAFF.